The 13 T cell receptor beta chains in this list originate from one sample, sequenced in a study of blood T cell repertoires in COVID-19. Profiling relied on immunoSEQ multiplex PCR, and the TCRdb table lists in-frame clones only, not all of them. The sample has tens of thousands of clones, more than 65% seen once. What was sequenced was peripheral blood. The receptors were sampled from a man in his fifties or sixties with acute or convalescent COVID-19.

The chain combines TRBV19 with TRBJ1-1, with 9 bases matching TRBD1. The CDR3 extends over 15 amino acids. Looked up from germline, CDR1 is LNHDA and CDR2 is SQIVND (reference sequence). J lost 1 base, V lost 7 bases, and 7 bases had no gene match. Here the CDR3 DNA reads TGTGCCAGTACTCCCGGGACAGGGCGGAACACTGAAGCTTTCTTT. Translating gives CASTPGTGRNTEAFF.

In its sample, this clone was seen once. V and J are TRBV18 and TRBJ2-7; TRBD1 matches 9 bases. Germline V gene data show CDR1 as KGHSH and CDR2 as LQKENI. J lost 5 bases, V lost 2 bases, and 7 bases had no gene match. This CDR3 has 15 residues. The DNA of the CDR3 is TGTGCCAGCTCACCAACCGGGACAGGGAACCACGAGCAGTACTTC. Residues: CASSPTGTGNHEQYF.

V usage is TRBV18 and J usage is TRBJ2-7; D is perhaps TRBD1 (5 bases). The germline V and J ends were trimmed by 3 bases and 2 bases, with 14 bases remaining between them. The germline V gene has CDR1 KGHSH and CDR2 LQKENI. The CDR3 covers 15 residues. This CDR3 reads CASSPGPGYAYEQYV. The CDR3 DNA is TGTGCCAGCTCACCGGGGCCAGGATATGCCTACGAGCAGTACGTC.

The CDR3 here is CASGRTGSGELFF. The CDR3 coding sequence is TGTGCCAGCGGAAGGACAGGGTCCGGGGAGCTGTTTTTT. This rearrangement joins TRBV25-1 to TRBJ2-2; 8 positions agree with TRBD1. The CDR3 spans 13 residues. The junction had 5 bases not matched to a gene; V was cut back by 8 bases and J by 6 bases. Germline CDR1 reads MGHDK; CDR2 reads SYGVNS.

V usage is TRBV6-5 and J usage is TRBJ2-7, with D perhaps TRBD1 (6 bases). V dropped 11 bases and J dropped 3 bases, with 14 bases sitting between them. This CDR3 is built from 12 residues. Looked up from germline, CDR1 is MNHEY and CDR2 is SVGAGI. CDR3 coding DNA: TGTGCCGCAGGGGACCAGATCTACGAGCAGTACGTC. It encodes CAAGDQIYEQYV.

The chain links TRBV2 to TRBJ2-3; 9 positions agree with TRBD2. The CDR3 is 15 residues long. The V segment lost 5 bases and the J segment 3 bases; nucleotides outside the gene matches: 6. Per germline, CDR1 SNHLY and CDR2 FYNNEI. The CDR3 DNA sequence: TGTGCCAGCAGTCCAAGACTAGCGGAAACAGATACGCAGTATTTT. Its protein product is CASSPRLAETDTQYF.

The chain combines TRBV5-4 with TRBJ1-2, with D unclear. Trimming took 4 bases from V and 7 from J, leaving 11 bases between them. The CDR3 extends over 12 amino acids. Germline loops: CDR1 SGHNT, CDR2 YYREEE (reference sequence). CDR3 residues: CASSSPFAGYTF. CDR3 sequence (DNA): TGTGCCAGCAGCAGCCCCTTCGCTGGCTACACCTTC.

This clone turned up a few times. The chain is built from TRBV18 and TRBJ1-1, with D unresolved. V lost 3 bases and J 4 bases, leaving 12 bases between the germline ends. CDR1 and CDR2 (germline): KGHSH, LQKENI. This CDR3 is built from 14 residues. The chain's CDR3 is CASSPQDLVTEAFF. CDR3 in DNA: TGTGCCAGCTCACCGCAGGATTTGGTCACTGAAGCTTTCTTT.

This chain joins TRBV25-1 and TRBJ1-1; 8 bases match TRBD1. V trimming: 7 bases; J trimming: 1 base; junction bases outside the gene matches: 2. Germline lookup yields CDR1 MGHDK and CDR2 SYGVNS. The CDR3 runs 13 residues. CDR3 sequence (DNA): TGTGCCAGCAAAGACAGGGGGAACACTGAAGCTTTCTTT. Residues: CASKDRGNTEAFF.

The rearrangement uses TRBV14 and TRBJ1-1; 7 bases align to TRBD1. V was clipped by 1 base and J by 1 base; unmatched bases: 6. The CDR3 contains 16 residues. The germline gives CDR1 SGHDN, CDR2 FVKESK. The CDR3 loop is CASSQVSGQQNTEAFF. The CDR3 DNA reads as TGTGCCAGCAGCCAAGTATCGGGACAGCAGAACACTGAAGCTTTCTTT.

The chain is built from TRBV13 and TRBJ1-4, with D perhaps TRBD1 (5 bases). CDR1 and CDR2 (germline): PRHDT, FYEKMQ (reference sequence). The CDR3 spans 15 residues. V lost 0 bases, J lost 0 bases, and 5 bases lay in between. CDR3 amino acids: CASSLGDTTNEKLFF. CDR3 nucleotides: TGTGCCAGCAGCTTAGGGGACACAACTAATGAAAAACTGTTTTTT.

The CDR3 nucleotides are TGTGCCAGCAGCCCTCGACAGGGGGCAGATGAAGCTTTCTTT. Translated, it gives CASSPRQGADEAFF. The chain combines TRBV9 with TRBJ1-1; 10 positions match TRBD1. The ends lost 4 bases at V and 7 bases at J; junction bases unmatched: 7. The CDR3 spans 14 residues. The germline CDR1 and CDR2 sequences are SGDLS and YYNGEE.

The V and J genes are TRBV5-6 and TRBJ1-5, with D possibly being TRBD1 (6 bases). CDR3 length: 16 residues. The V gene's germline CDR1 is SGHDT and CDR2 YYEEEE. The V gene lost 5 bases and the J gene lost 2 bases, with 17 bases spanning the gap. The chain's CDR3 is CASSLYGQLRNQPQHF. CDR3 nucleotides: TGTGCCAGCAGTCTTTACGGACAGTTGCGCAATCAGCCCCAGCATTTT.